These 13 T cell receptor beta chains originate from one sample sequenced in a study of blood T cell repertoires in COVID-19. Generated by immunoSEQ multiplex PCR, the TCRdb table keeps only in-frame clones and is missing some. Found here are some 370,000 clones, about 89% of them singletons; the top ten hold 1% to 1.5%. Sequencing used peripheral blood. The origin of the receptors is a man in his forties with acute or convalescent COVID-19.

The genes are TRBV6-2 or TRBV6-3 and TRBJ2-1; 10 bases match TRBD2. The V gene's germline CDR1 is MNHEY and CDR2 SVGEGT. V lost 5 bases to trimming and J lost 7 bases; unmatched junction nucleotides: 17. This CDR3 has 18 residues. The CDR3 DNA follows: TGTGCCAGCAGTCCCCTCCTTCTAGCGGGGGCTAGGGAAAATGAGCAGTTCTTC. Amino acids: CASSPLLLAGARENEQFF.

The chain carries TRBV15 and TRBJ2-7; 9 positions agree with TRBD1. There are 15 residues in the CDR3. The V gene's germline CDR1 is LNHNV and CDR2 YYDKDF (reference sequence). J lost 2 bases, V lost 1 base, and 3 bases had no gene match. The CDR3 region has the DNA TGTGCCACCAGCAGAGCCCGACAGGGGGCCTACGAGCAGTACTTC. It encodes CATSRARQGAYEQYF.

This chain connects TRBV19 to TRBJ2-7; 10 bases agree with TRBD2. Germline trimming cut 5 bases from V and 0 bases from J; bases unmatched to any gene: 7. The CDR3 covers 16 residues. Germline V gives CDR1 LNHDA, CDR2 SQIVND (reference sequence). The CDR3 sequence is CASSPRTSGFSYEQYF. CDR3 coding DNA: TGTGCCAGTAGTCCCAGGACTAGCGGTTTCTCCTACGAGCAGTACTTC. Complete variable domain (other parts from reference TRBV19 and TRBJ2-7): DGGITQSPKYLFRKEGQNVTLSCEQNLNHDAMYWYRQDPGQGLRLIYYSQIVNDFQKGDIAEGYSVSREKKESFPLTVTSAQKNPTAFYLCASSPRTSGFSYEQYFGPGTRLTVT.

In DNA form, the CDR3 reads TGTGCCAGCAGCTTCTATGGGACAGGGAAATACAATGAGCAGTTCTTC. It yields the protein CASSFYGTGKYNEQFF. The chain carries TRBV11-2 and TRBJ2-1, with 9 bases aligning to TRBD1. In germline, CDR1 is SGHAT, CDR2 FQNNGV. The junction had 7 bases not matched to a gene; V was cut back by 3 bases and J by 4 bases. This CDR3 is built from 16 residues.

The CDR3 is CASSPPTGQEQETQYF. The CDR3 DNA reads TGTGCCAGCTCACCACCGACAGGACAGGAACAAGAGACCCAGTACTTC. The chain uses TRBV18 and TRBJ2-5, with TRBD1 identical over 7 bases. J gave up 2 bases and V 0 bases, and 6 bases lay outside the gene matches. CDR1 and CDR2 (germline): KGHSH, LQKENI. CDR3 length: 16 amino acids.

V usage is TRBV30 and J usage is TRBJ2-2; TRBD1 agrees at 8 bases. Trimming at V came to 3 bases and at J to 2 bases, leaving 14 bases not matched to a gene. The CDR3 loop spans 18 amino acids. Germline CDR1 reads GTSNPN; CDR2 reads SVGIG (reference sequence). CDR3 DNA: TGTGCCTGGAGCATTACCCCGGGACAGGTGATAAACACCGGGGAGCTGTTTTTT. Its translation is CAWSITPGQVINTGELFF.

This clone occurred many times. The CDR3 spells CASSPGYGELFF. In DNA form, the CDR3 reads TGTGCCAGTAGTCCGGGGTACGGGGAGCTGTTTTTT. The chain employs TRBV19 and TRBJ2-2, with D maybe TRBD2 (5 bases). This CDR3 comprises 12 residues. From germline, CDR1 is LNHDA and CDR2 SQIVND (reference sequence). Trimming removed 5 bases at V and 7 bases at J, with 8 bases between.

This clone was seen a handful of times. As DNA, the CDR3 is TGTGCCAGCAGCTCGTCGGGACAGGGAAGAGGATATGGCTACACCTTC. Translation gives CASSSSGQGRGYGYTF. The chain carries TRBV7-8 and TRBJ1-2; 9 bases align to TRBD1. The germline CDR1 and CDR2 sequences are SGHVS and FQNEAQ. Germline trimming cut 4 bases from V and 5 bases from J; bases unmatched to any gene: 11. The CDR3 sequence is 16 residues long. The full variable domain, rest sourced from reference TRBV7-8 and TRBJ1-2, is GAGVSQSPRYKVAKRGQDVALRCDPISGHVSLFWYQQALGQGPEFLTYFQNEAQLDKSGLPSDRFFAERPEGSVSTLKIQRTQQEDSAVYLCASSSSGQGRGYGYTFGSGTRLTVV.

This chain connects TRBV28 to TRBJ1-4, with no clear D. Germline loops: CDR1 MDHEN, CDR2 SYDVKM. V dropped 6 bases and J dropped 8 bases, with 13 bases sitting between them. This CDR3 is 13 amino acids long. The CDR3 DNA sequence: TGTGCCAGCAGAAAGGCGGTGGTAGAAAAACTGTTTTTT. This gives the protein CASRKAVVEKLFF.

This chain joins TRBV11-2 and TRBJ2-5; 8 bases line up with TRBD2. J was trimmed by 3 bases and V by 3 bases; bases with no gene match: 12. Germline CDR1 and CDR2: SGHAT and FQNNGV. This CDR3 is built from 17 residues. This chain's CDR3 is CASSFPRGGGRKETQYF. CDR3 DNA sequence: TGTGCCAGCAGCTTCCCCCGGGGCGGGGGGCGCAAAGAGACCCAGTACTTC.

The table lists this clone with a few counts. The chain employs TRBV7-9 and TRBJ1-3, with D possibly TRBD1 on 5 matching bases. Germline lookup yields CDR1 SEHNR and CDR2 FQNEAQ (reference sequence). V lost 2 bases and J 0 bases, leaving 8 bases between the germline ends. CDR3 length: 15 residues. The CDR3 DNA reads TGTGCCAGCAGCTTATTCGGGGGCTCTGGAAACACCATATATTTT. This sequence encodes CASSLFGGSGNTIYF.

The chain recombines TRBV5-1 with TRBJ2-1; 10 bases fit TRBD2. The V segment lost 1 base and the J segment 5 bases; nucleotides outside the gene matches: 6. The length of the CDR3 is 16 residues. Germline CDR1 SGHRS, CDR2 YFSETQ. The CDR3, as DNA: TGCGCCAGCAGCTTGACACCGGGACTAGCGAACAATGAGCAGTTCTTC. Its translation is CASSLTPGLANNEQFF.

The gene calls are TRBV28 and TRBJ1-4; 8 nucleotides align to TRBD1. This CDR3 region has 15 residues. From germline, CDR1 is MDHEN and CDR2 SYDVKM. V was clipped by 4 bases and J by 8 bases; unmatched bases: 9. The CDR3 coding sequence is TGTGCCAGCAGTTCCTGGACAGGGAGAGGCGAAAAACTGTTTTTT. Its translation is CASSSWTGRGEKLFF.